The source of this T cell receptor (beta chain) is a study of T cells expressing NK-cell markers. TCRdb reprocessed the 5' RACE reads, with one entry per CDR3 protein and no DNA. This table holds a few hundred thousand distinct CDR3 sequences. The CDR3 extends over 15 amino acids. Germline V gene data show CDR1 as SGHRS and CDR2 as YFSETQ. The source of this sequence is a man aged 18 to 30 in good health. The sequencing input was blood T cells: a sorted CD56 or NKG2C T cell subset, CD4+ or CD8+ T cells, or bulk PBMC T cells (not recorded which). V gene TRBV5-1 combines with J gene TRBJ1-6. The CDR3 sequence is CASSSDRVGGSPLHF.